The 5 T cell receptor beta chains given below trace back to one sample, sequenced in a study of cytomegalovirus exposure and HLA in healthy donors. Researchers ran the PCR with 60 Vbeta and 13 Jbeta primers. The table came from immunoSEQ multiplex PCR; TCRdb's copy has only in-frame clones and leaves some out. The sample holds approximately 200,000 clones; roughly 77% are singletons and the top ten take less than 4%. What was sequenced was PBMCs. These receptors originate from a woman in her twenties or thirties in good health and CMV-seropositive.

The genes are TRBV2 and TRBJ2-2; 9 positions match TRBD1. The CDR3 covers 15 residues. J lost 3 bases, V lost 5 bases, and 4 bases had no gene match. Per germline, CDR1 SNHLY and CDR2 FYNNEI. The CDR3 DNA reads as TGTGCCAGCAGTACAGGGGGCGGGTACACCGGGGAGCTGTTTTTT. It yields the protein CASSTGGGYTGELFF.

On this clone: The sample carries other DNA sequences with the same CDR3. This chain connects TRBV14 to TRBJ1-2, with TRBD1 matching 8 bases. Unmatched junction bases numbered 6, after V lost 1 base and J lost 5 bases. Per the germline V gene, CDR1 is SGHDN and CDR2 is FVKESK. The CDR3 is 15 residues long. In nucleotides, the CDR3 is TGTGCCAGCAGCCAAGGGACGGACAGGGCGTATGGCTACACCTTC. Amino acids: CASSQGTDRAYGYTF.

This clone was detected only once. This chain connects TRBV7-9 to TRBJ2-1; tentatively, D is TRBD1 (6 bases). Germline CDR1 and CDR2: SEHNR and FQNEAQ (reference sequence). V shed 2 bases and J shed 6 bases, with 14 bases lying between them. The CDR3 totals 15 residues. The CDR3 reads CASSLKGGVGNEQFF. The CDR3, as DNA: TGTGCCAGCAGCTTAAAAGGGGGAGTAGGCAATGAGCAGTTCTTC.

The V gene is TRBV27, the J gene TRBJ2-1; 7 positions match TRBD1. CDR1 MNHEY and CDR2 SMNVEV come from the germline V gene (reference sequence). V lost 5 bases, J lost 4 bases, and 8 bases stayed unmatched. CDR3 length: 15 amino acids. The CDR3 sequence: CASSKTGERYNEQFF. As DNA, the CDR3 is TGTGCCAGCAGTAAAACAGGGGAAAGGTACAATGAGCAGTTCTTC.

V gene TRBV5-1 combines with J gene TRBJ2-3, with 8 nucleotides matching TRBD2. Germline V gene lookup returns CDR1 SGHRS and CDR2 YFSETQ. This CDR3 is built from 15 residues. The V segment lost 3 bases and the J segment 1 base; nucleotides outside the gene matches: 4. The CDR3 region is CASSSGGPRTDTQYF. DNA for the CDR3: TGCGCCAGCAGCTCGGGAGGGCCCCGCACAGATACGCAGTATTTT.